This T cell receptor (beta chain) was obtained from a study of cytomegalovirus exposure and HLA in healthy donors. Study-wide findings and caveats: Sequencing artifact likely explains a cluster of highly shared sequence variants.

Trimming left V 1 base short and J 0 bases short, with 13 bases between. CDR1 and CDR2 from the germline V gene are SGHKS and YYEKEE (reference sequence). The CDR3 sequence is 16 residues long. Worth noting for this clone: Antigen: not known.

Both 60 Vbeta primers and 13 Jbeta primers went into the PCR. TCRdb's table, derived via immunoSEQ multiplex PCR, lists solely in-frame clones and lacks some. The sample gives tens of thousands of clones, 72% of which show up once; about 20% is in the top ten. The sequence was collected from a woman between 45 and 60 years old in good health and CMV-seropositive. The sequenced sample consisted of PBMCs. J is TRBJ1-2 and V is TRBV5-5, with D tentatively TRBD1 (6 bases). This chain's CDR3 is CASSLWLTGANYGYTF. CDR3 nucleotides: TGTGCCAGCAGCTTGTGGCTGACAGGAGCTAACTATGGCTACACCTTC. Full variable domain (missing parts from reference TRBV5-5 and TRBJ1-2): DAGVTQSPTHLIKTRGQQVTLRCSPISGHKSVSWYQQVLGQGPQFIFQYYEKEERGRGNFPDRFSARQFPNYSSELNVNALLLGDSALYLCASSLWLTGANYGYTFGSGTRLTVV.